Listed here are 27 T cell receptor beta chains from one sample, sequenced in a study of OX40 agonist ivuxolimab in advanced cancers. Library prep was done by the immunoSEQ multiplex PCR assay. Here the immuneACCESS table is served through TCRdb, limited to in-frame sequences with V and J called. Missing clones are a known gap in these copies; in checked studies unresolved V genes cover under half, and the rest lacks a known reason. The sample data list fewer than 95,000 clones, and over 75% of these were observed just once. The top ten hold about 0.57% of the sample. The starting material was CD4+ or CD8+ T cells sorted from blood, obtained in a trial of the OX40 agonist ivuxolimab. All receptors derive from an adult with an advanced solid tumor such as melanoma, head and neck, liver or kidney cancer.

The V gene is TRBV9, the J gene TRBJ2-6; 10 positions match TRBD1. The junction had 5 bases not matched to a gene; V was cut back by 3 bases and J by 2 bases. The CDR3 has 17 amino acids. Germline CDR1 and CDR2: SGDLS and YYNGEE. CDR3 coding DNA: TGTGCCAGCAGCGCACAGACAGGGGGCGCTGGGGCCAACGTCCTGACTTTC. Its translation is CASSAQTGGAGANVLTF.

The count of this clone is one. The chain is built from TRBV7-9 and TRBJ2-3, with TRBD1 as a possible D gene (5 bases). The CDR3 consists of 14 residues. Trimming stripped 3 bases from V and 2 bases from J, with 9 bases between. Germline V gene data show CDR1 as SEHNR and CDR2 as FQNEAQ (reference sequence). DNA for the CDR3: TGTGCCAGCAGCTTTACAGGTTCCACAGATACGCAGTATTTT. It encodes CASSFTGSTDTQYF.

The chain has TRBV27 and TRBJ1-3; the D gene is possibly TRBD1 (6 bases). The CDR3 runs 14 residues. Trimming stripped 2 bases from V and 7 bases from J, with 12 bases between. Germline CDR1 is MNHEY and CDR2 is SMNVEV (reference sequence). The CDR3 nucleotides are TGTGCCAGCAGTTTAGGGGGCGTTACGAACACCATATATTTT. Translated, it gives CASSLGGVTNTIYF.

The CDR3 protein is CASSPTGASNQPQHF. CDR3 sequence (DNA): TGTGCCAGCAGTCCAACAGGGGCTAGCAATCAGCCCCAGCATTTT. The J gene is TRBJ1-5, the V gene TRBV6-5; 7 bases line up with TRBD1. CDR1 and CDR2 (germline): MNHEY, SVGAGI. The CDR3 runs to 15 residues. V gave up 5 bases and J gave up 0 bases; unmatched junction bases: 4.

The V and J genes are TRBV6-1 and TRBJ2-3; 7 bases agree with TRBD1. Per germline, CDR1 MNHNS and CDR2 SASEGT. V trimming: 10 bases; J trimming: 2 bases; junction bases outside the gene matches: 9. The CDR3 runs 14 residues. CDR3 DNA: TGTGCCATCCAGGGGGAAACCAACACAGATACGCAGTATTTT. Amino acid sequence: CAIQGETNTDTQYF.

This sequence joins TRBV7-3 and TRBJ1-2; possibly TRBD1 for D (6 bases). Trimming pared 5 bases from V and 8 bases from J, leaving 21 bases between. Per the germline V gene, CDR1 is SGHTA and CDR2 is FQGTGA. The CDR3 sequence is 15 residues long. CDR3 in amino acids: CASSASGGVSSGYTF. As DNA, the CDR3 is TGTGCCAGCAGCGCGTCGGGGGGCGTCTCTTCCGGCTACACCTTC.

This clone was picked up one time. J is TRBJ1-3 and V is TRBV19; D remains unclear. This CDR3 is 14 amino acids long. V lost 6 bases to trimming and J lost 0 bases, with 9 bases between them. CDR1 and CDR2 (germline): LNHDA, SQIVND (reference sequence). CDR3 region: CASRYSSSGNTIYF. For the CDR3, the DNA is TGTGCCAGTAGGTACTCGAGCTCTGGAAACACCATATATTTT.

The chain recombines TRBV5-1 with TRBJ2-2; the D gene is possibly TRBD1 (6 bases). V lost 3 bases, J lost 4 bases, and 10 bases lay in between. This CDR3 region has 14 residues. Germline V gives CDR1 SGHRS, CDR2 YFSETQ. For the CDR3, the DNA is TGCGCCAGCAGCTCCTCAGGGGCCACCGGGGAGCTGTTTTTT. Translation gives CASSSSGATGELFF.

This clone showed up just a few times. The chain has TRBV10-3 and TRBJ2-7; D assignment may be TRBD1 or TRBD2 (5 bases each). Germline V CDR1 and CDR2: ENHRY, SYGVKD. The CDR3 runs to 17 residues. V lost 0 bases to trimming and J lost 0 bases, with 15 bases between them. The chain's CDR3 is CAISESMIGTLSYEQYF. The CDR3 DNA is TGTGCCATCAGTGAGTCGATGATCGGGACCCTCTCCTACGAGCAGTACTTC.

DNA of the CDR3: TGTGCCAGCAGCTTGGGGTGGGATGAGCAGTTCTTC. This encodes CASSLGWDEQFF. The rearrangement links TRBV5-8 to TRBJ2-1; no clear D gene. Trimming shortened V by 0 bases and J by 8 bases, and 6 bases separated the two germline ends. This CDR3 contains 12 residues. In germline, CDR1 is SGHTS, CDR2 YDEGEE.

The V and J genes are TRBV5-4 and TRBJ2-5, with TRBD2 as a possible D gene (5 bases). The CDR3 consists of 16 residues. The V gene's germline CDR1 is SGHNT and CDR2 YYREEE (reference sequence). Trimming took 4 bases from V and 5 from J, leaving 21 bases between them. CDR3 nucleotides: TGTGCCAGCAGCGGGAACCAAACCGGGCCGGGGGAGACCCAGTACTTC. As protein: CASSGNQTGPGETQYF.

The chain combines TRBV10-3 with TRBJ2-1, with 14 nucleotides matching TRBD2. CDR1 ENHRY and CDR2 SYGVKD come from the germline V gene. The V and J ends lost 9 bases and 7 bases, in that order; junction bases with no gene match: 8. The CDR3 has 15 residues. CDR3 loop: CAIRLAGGPGNEQFF. CDR3 DNA sequence: TGTGCCATTCGACTAGCGGGGGGGCCAGGGAATGAGCAGTTCTTC.

This chain links TRBV11-2 with TRBJ2-3, with a weak D call TRBD1 (5 bases). There are 13 residues in the CDR3. The germline CDR1 and CDR2 sequences are SGHAT and FQNNGV. Deletions cut 5 bases from V and 4 bases from J, with 10 bases between. CDR3 region: CASSPSRADTQYF. CDR3 in DNA: TGTGCCAGCAGCCCCTCCAGGGCAGATACGCAGTATTTT.

The CDR3, as DNA: TGTGCCAGCAGTACGGGGGAGCAGTTCTTC. Its translation: CASSTGEQFF. The chain combines TRBV6-1 with TRBJ2-1, with TRBD2 as a possible D gene (5 bases). The ends were cut back, 5 bases at V and 10 bases at J, with 6 bases in the middle. Germline lookup yields CDR1 MNHNS and CDR2 SASEGT. CDR3 length: 10 residues.

The chain uses TRBV30 and TRBJ2-5; 9 nucleotides agree with TRBD2. The CDR3 length is 13 residues. Trimming at V came to 2 bases and at J to 2 bases, leaving 0 bases not matched to a gene. In germline, CDR1 is GTSNPN, CDR2 SVGIG (reference sequence). CDR3 sequence (DNA): TGTGCCTGGAGTAGCGGGGGGCAAGAGACCCAGTACTTC. Translated: CAWSSGGQETQYF. Full variable domain (outside the CDR3, taken from reference TRBV30 and TRBJ2-5): SQTIHQWPATLVQPVGSPLSLECTVEGTSNPNLYWYRQAAGRGLQLLFYSVGIGQISSEVPQNLSASRPQDRQFILSSKKLLLSDSGFYLCAWSSGGQETQYFGPGTRLLVL.

V usage is TRBV6-6 and J usage is TRBJ2-7; TRBD1 matches 8 bases. This CDR3 has 14 residues. The junction had 6 bases not matched to a gene; V was cut back by 6 bases and J by 2 bases. Germline CDR1 is MNHNY and CDR2 is SVGAGI (reference sequence). CDR3 residues: CASREDRATYEQYF. For the CDR3, the DNA is TGTGCCAGCAGGGAGGACAGGGCTACCTACGAGCAGTACTTC.

This clone is a singleton in its sample. This chain uses TRBV29-1 with TRBJ1-4; D gene ambiguous. Trimming removed 4 bases at V and 4 bases at J, with 4 bases between. The CDR3 covers 11 residues. Germline CDR1 reads SQVTM; CDR2 reads ANQGSEA. The CDR3 nucleotides read TGCAGCGTTGGTAATAATGAAAAACTGTTTTTT. Residues: CSVGNNEKLFF.

V gene TRBV6-5 combines with J gene TRBJ2-7, with unresolved D. Per germline, CDR1 MNHEY and CDR2 SVGAGI. The CDR3 is made up of 10 amino acids. The ends were cut back, 7 bases at V and 3 bases at J, with 4 bases in the middle. The CDR3 sequence is CASKDYEQYF. CDR3 coding DNA: TGTGCCAGCAAAGACTACGAGCAGTACTTC.

This chain joins TRBV19 and TRBJ1-5; D is perhaps TRBD1 (6 bases). The germline V gene encodes CDR1 LNHDA and CDR2 SQIVND (reference sequence). Trimming left V 4 bases short and J 0 bases short, with 13 bases between. The CDR3 sequence is 16 residues long. CDR3 in DNA: TGTGCCAGTAGTAGCACAGGGACTTATAGCAATCAGCCCCAGCATTTT. It encodes CASSSTGTYSNQPQHF.

The chain links TRBV5-1 to TRBJ1-6; D not certain. This CDR3 has 15 residues. The ends were cut back, 1 base at V and 3 bases at J, with 8 bases in the middle. Germline CDR1 and CDR2: SGHRS and YFSETQ. The CDR3 region is CASSLLDFYNSPLHF. The CDR3 bases are TGCGCCAGCAGCTTGCTCGACTTCTATAATTCACCCCTCCACTTT.

The chain uses TRBV11-2 and TRBJ2-5; unclear D gene. CDR1 SGHAT and CDR2 FQNNGV come from the germline V gene. V was shortened by 3 bases and J by 2 bases, with 7 bases between the two germline ends. The CDR3 contains 13 residues. This CDR3 reads CASSFSEQETQYF. DNA of the CDR3: TGTGCCAGCAGCTTTTCTGAGCAAGAGACCCAGTACTTC.

For the CDR3, the DNA is TGTGCCAGCAGCCGGGACGGCCGAACACATCAGCCCCAGCATTTT. Translated: CASSRDGRTHQPQHF. This chain links TRBV5-8 with TRBJ1-5; perhaps TRBD1 as D (5 bases). The germline V gene has CDR1 SGHTS and CDR2 YDEGEE. The CDR3 is made up of 15 amino acids. Deletions cut 4 bases from V and 5 bases from J, with 16 bases between.

For this clone: One end of the junction is discordant with germline, which a read error may explain. This rearrangement joins TRBV2 to TRBJ1-5, with 8 positions matching TRBD1. The CDR3 has 15 amino acids. CDR1 is SNHLY and CDR2 is FYNNEI in the germline V gene. CDR3 loop: CVSRENRGANQPQHF. The DNA for the CDR3 is TGTGTCAGCCGCGAGAACAGGGGGGCTAATCAGCCCCAGCATTTT. Using reference TRBV2 and TRBJ1-5 for the parts outside the CDR3, the full variable domain is EPEVTQTPSHQVTQMGQEVILRCVPISNHLYFYWYRQILGQKVEFLVSFYNNEISEKSEIFDDQFSVERPDGSNFTLKIRSTKLEDSAMYFCVSRENRGANQPQHFGDGTRLSIL.

The chain recombines TRBV19 with TRBJ1-2; D perhaps matches TRBD1 (5 bases). The germline V gene encodes CDR1 LNHDA and CDR2 SQIVND (reference sequence). This CDR3 is 14 amino acids long. The germline V and J ends were trimmed by 5 bases and 5 bases, with 15 bases remaining between them. CDR3 residues: CASSRDVLDYGYTF. The CDR3 DNA is TGTGCCAGTAGTCGGGACGTCTTAGATTATGGCTACACCTTC.

The rearrangement links TRBV5-5 to TRBJ2-5; TRBD2 agrees at 8 bases. V shed 3 bases, J shed 5 bases, and the junction held 12 bases outside the gene matches. Looked up from germline, CDR1 is SGHKS and CDR2 is YYEKEE (reference sequence). The CDR3 covers 16 residues. CDR3 in DNA: TGTGCCAGCAGCTCTAATCCCGGGACGGGGGGGGAGACCCAGTACTTC. It codes for CASSSNPGTGGETQYF.

This clone was seen more than once but under ten times. V and J are TRBV19 and TRBJ1-1; 8 bases are shared with TRBD1. V trimming: 3 bases; J trimming: 3 bases; junction bases outside the gene matches: 6. The CDR3 contains 15 residues. CDR1 and CDR2 from the germline V gene are LNHDA and SQIVND (reference sequence). For the CDR3, the DNA is TGTGCCAGTAGTATTTTCACAGGGGGGGACACTGAAGCTTTCTTT. Its protein is CASSIFTGGDTEAFF.

The V gene is TRBV5-1, the J gene TRBJ2-3; 11 nucleotides line up with TRBD1. The V gene end was trimmed by 0 bases and the J gene end by 6 bases; junction bases not matched to a gene: 3. The CDR3 has 15 residues. Germline V gene lookup returns CDR1 SGHRS and CDR2 YFSETQ. The CDR3 loop is CASSLAGTGGDTQYF. CDR3 sequence (DNA): TGCGCCAGCAGCTTGGCTGGGACAGGGGGGGATACGCAGTATTTT.